The 32 T cell receptor beta chains below all came from one sample that was sequenced in a study of shared clonotypes between healthy human individuals. Profiled with immunoSEQ multiplex PCR; TCRdb holds only in-frame clones, not every one. The sample shows roughly 490,000 clones, approximately 80% of them seen only once. The sample was PBMCs. All receptors come from a woman between 40 and 50 years old in good health. Some clones in this sample may be carry-over from other donors' samples.

This clone was counted a few times. This may stem from a read error, because a much larger clone lies one nucleotide away. Other DNA sequences in this specimen translate into the identical CDR3. J is TRBJ1-1 and V is TRBV28, with TRBD1 as a possible D gene (6 bases). This CDR3 comprises 11 residues. Trimming removed 8 bases from V and 4 bases from J, with 8 bases in between. Germline CDR1 MDHEN, CDR2 SYDVKM. The CDR3: CASRGATEAFF. CDR3 bases: TGTGCCAGCCGGGGGGCCACTGAAGCTTTCTTT.

The genes are TRBV27 and TRBJ2-2; tentative D call: TRBD2 (6 bases). Trimming removed 3 bases from V and 6 bases from J, with 11 bases in between. In germline, CDR1 is MNHEY, CDR2 SMNVEV (reference sequence). This CDR3 spans 14 amino acids. CDR3 residues: CASSFSGIAGELFF. Written as DNA, the CDR3 is TGTGCCAGCAGTTTTAGCGGCATCGCCGGGGAGCTGTTTTTT.

This chain links TRBV7-8 with TRBJ1-2, with D tentatively TRBD1 (6 bases). Germline assignment: CDR1 SGHVS and CDR2 FQNEAQ. The CDR3 consists of 16 residues. The V end was cut by 1 base, the J end by 8 bases, with 20 bases between. The CDR3 spells CASSLVAGALLEGYTF. The CDR3, as DNA: TGTGCCAGCAGCTTAGTGGCAGGGGCCCTACTTGAGGGCTACACCTTC.

This clone occurred once. This chain links TRBV25-1 with TRBJ1-1; possible D gene TRBD1, 5 bases. This CDR3 has 13 residues. Between the trimmed V and J ends, which lost 7 bases and 8 bases, there was a span of 17 bases. CDR1 is MGHDK and CDR2 is SYGVNS in the germline V gene. In DNA form, the CDR3 reads TGTGCCAGCACCCAAACCCCCGGACAAGAAGCTTTCTTT. Translation gives CASTQTPGQEAFF.

The V and J genes are TRBV5-8 and TRBJ1-4; D gene uncertain. The CDR3 totals 16 residues. Trimming took off 0 bases at V and 7 bases at J, with 16 bases between the two ends. Germline-derived CDR1 and CDR2 are SGHTS and YDEGEE. CDR3 DNA: TGTGCCAGCAGCTTGGAGCGTGCGGGTTTGGGTGAAAAACTGTTTTTT. Encoded protein: CASSLERAGLGEKLFF.

This clone was observed many times. The rearrangement joins TRBV28 to TRBJ2-2; no clear D. This CDR3 contains 13 residues. Germline CDR1 MDHEN, CDR2 SYDVKM. The V end lost 5 bases, the J end lost 5 bases, and 9 bases lay between the germline ends. Here the CDR3 reads CASSKEYTGELFF. CDR3 coding DNA: TGTGCCAGCAGTAAAGAGTATACCGGGGAGCTGTTTTTT.

Worth noting for this clone: At the DNA level, this CDR3 is encoded by other sequences in the same sample as well. The chain recombines TRBV19 with TRBJ2-7; a weak D match, TRBD2 (6 bases). The V gene's germline CDR1 is LNHDA and CDR2 SQIVND (reference sequence). This CDR3 has 14 amino acids. The V end was cut by 4 bases, the J end by 1 base, with 11 bases between. The DNA for the CDR3 is TGTGCCAGTAGTACTCCGGGACTTTCCTACGAGCAGTACTTC. This sequence encodes CASSTPGLSYEQYF.

This rearrangement joins TRBV4-2 to TRBJ1-1, with 7 nucleotides matching TRBD1. The CDR3 runs to 13 residues. Germline CDR1 and CDR2: LGHNA and YNFKEQ. Germline trimming cut 6 bases from V and 6 bases from J; bases unmatched to any gene: 7. In DNA form, the CDR3 reads TGTGCCAGCAGTGGGACAGCGTTTCCTGAAGCTTTCTTT. Its protein is CASSGTAFPEAFF.

Only a few counts were recorded for this clone. The chain carries TRBV12-5 and TRBJ1-1, with 9 bases lining up with TRBD1. Unmatched junction bases numbered 10, after V lost 5 bases and J lost 6 bases. The CDR3 is made up of 15 amino acids. CDR1 is LGHNT, CDR2 FRNRAP, per germline. The CDR3: CASGPGTGLVAEAFF. CDR3 in DNA: TGTGCTAGTGGTCCCGGGACAGGGCTCGTTGCTGAAGCTTTCTTT.

This clone was detected ten times or more. The V gene is TRBV30, the J gene TRBJ2-7; no reliable D call. Germline lookup yields CDR1 GTSNPN and CDR2 SVGIG (reference sequence). The CDR3 has 13 amino acids. V lost 2 bases and J lost 12, with 20 bases in between. The DNA of the CDR3 is TGTGCCTGGAGTATGCCGGCGGAGCCGTTTGCGTACTTC. Protein sequence: CAWSMPAEPFAYF.

J is TRBJ2-1 and V is TRBV16; 10 bases map to TRBD2. CDR1 KGHSY and CDR2 FQNENV come from the germline V gene. Trimming took 0 bases from V and 2 from J; bases not matched to a gene: 7. The CDR3 covers 18 residues. For the CDR3, the DNA is TGTGCCAGCAGCCAATCGTCGGCTAGCGGGAGCGCCTACAATGAGCAGTTCTTC. It codes for CASSQSSASGSAYNEQFF.

The J gene is TRBJ1-2, the V gene TRBV7-6, with D perhaps matching TRBD1 (5 bases). The CDR3 covers 13 residues. The ends were cut back, 2 bases at V and 13 bases at J, with 17 bases in the middle. Germline loops: CDR1 SGHVS, CDR2 FNYEAQ. CDR3 protein: CASSLSTGRSATF. The CDR3 nucleotides read TGTGCCAGCAGCTTATCAACGGGACGTTCTGCCACCTTC.

This clone has at least ten counts. Other DNA sequences within the sample encode an identical CDR3. The J gene is TRBJ1-5, the V gene TRBV4-3; D gene uncertain. The CDR3 consists of 13 residues. From germline, CDR1 is LGHNA and CDR2 YSLEER. V was trimmed by 0 bases and J by 7 bases, leaving 7 bases between them. The CDR3 coding sequence is TGCGCCAGCAGCCAAGATCGGGAACAGCCCCAGCATTTT. It translates to CASSQDREQPQHF.

The chain is built from TRBV19 and TRBJ2-2; 9 bases fit TRBD2. The junction had 6 bases not matched to a gene; V was cut back by 2 bases and J by 5 bases. The CDR3 has 16 amino acids. Germline V lookup: CDR1 LNHDA, CDR2 SQIVND (reference sequence). CDR3: CASSIRLAGRTGELFF. The CDR3 nucleotides read TGTGCCAGTAGTATACGGCTAGCGGGACGGACCGGGGAGCTGTTTTTT.

V gene TRBV28 combines with J gene TRBJ2-1; 9 bases are shared with TRBD1. The V gene end was trimmed by 6 bases and the J gene end by 0 bases; junction bases not matched to a gene: 0. Germline V lookup: CDR1 MDHEN, CDR2 SYDVKM. There are 14 residues in the CDR3. CDR3 in amino acids: CASRTGGSYNEQFF. The CDR3 DNA reads TGTGCCAGCAGGACAGGGGGCTCCTACAATGAGCAGTTCTTC.

The V call is TRBV28, the J call TRBJ1-5; TRBD1 aligns across 7 bases. This CDR3 is built from 13 residues. The J segment lost 6 bases and the V segment lost 6 bases, leaving 5 bases of the junction unmatched. Germline values: CDR1 MDHEN, CDR2 SYDVKM. CDR3 bases: TGTGCCAGCAGCTCGACAGGGTTTCAGCCCCAGCATTTT. As protein: CASSSTGFQPQHF.

This clone has only a few counts. The chain joins TRBV9 to TRBJ1-5; D uncertain. V shed 4 bases and J shed 1 base, with 9 bases lying between them. The CDR3 sequence is 14 residues long. The germline CDR1 and CDR2 sequences are SGDLS and YYNGEE. CDR3 sequence reads: CASSPQLSNQPQHF. The CDR3 DNA reads as TGTGCCAGCAGCCCCCAGTTAAGCAATCAGCCCCAGCATTTT. Combining the CDR3 with reference TRBV9 and TRBJ1-5 gives the whole variable domain DSGVTQTPKHLITATGQRVTLRCSPRSGDLSVYWYQQSLDQGLQFLIQYYNGEERAKGNILERFSAQQFPDLHSELNLSSLELGDSALYFCASSPQLSNQPQHFGDGTRLSIL.

The rearrangement links TRBV27 to TRBJ2-1; 9 positions match TRBD2. Germline V CDR1 and CDR2: MNHEY, SMNVEV (reference sequence). The CDR3 covers 15 residues. Losses at the gene ends were 3 bases for V and 8 bases for J; bases not matched to a gene: 8. This chain's CDR3 is CASSLEVAGVDEQFF. The CDR3 nucleotides are TGTGCCAGCAGTTTGGAAGTAGCGGGAGTCGATGAGCAGTTCTTC.

This rearrangement joins TRBV11-2 to TRBJ2-7; D is perhaps TRBD2 (6 bases). This CDR3 spans 14 amino acids. Germline values: CDR1 SGHAT, CDR2 FQNNGV. Trimming stripped 3 bases from V and 5 bases from J, with 14 bases between. The CDR3, as DNA: TGTGCCAGCAGCTTTGCGGGGAGAATTAACGAGCAGTACTTC. Amino acid sequence: CASSFAGRINEQYF. Using reference TRBV11-2 and TRBJ2-7 for the parts outside the CDR3, the full variable domain is EAGVAQSPRYKIIEKRQSVAFWCNPISGHATLYWYQQILGQGPKLLIQFQNNGVVDDSQLPKDRFSAERLKGVDSTLKIQPAKLEDSAVYLCASSFAGRINEQYFGPGTRLTVT.

This clone showed up just a few times. The CDR3: CASSLRLAGDNEQFF. For the CDR3, the DNA is TGTGCCAGCAGCCTCCGACTAGCGGGAGACAATGAGCAGTTCTTC. The chain links TRBV9 to TRBJ2-1; 12 bases agree with TRBD2. After removal of 4 bases from V and 5 bases from J, the junction contained 4 bases not matched to a gene. The CDR3 has 15 amino acids. Germline V gives CDR1 SGDLS, CDR2 YYNGEE.

The rearrangement uses TRBV7-9 and TRBJ2-7; 8 bases fit TRBD2. Germline values: CDR1 SEHNR, CDR2 FQNEAQ (reference sequence). V was pared by 5 bases and J by 5 bases, with 8 bases of the junction left unmatched. The CDR3 loop spans 14 amino acids. CDR3 DNA sequence: TGTGCCAGCAGCCCACCCGGGACTAGGGACGAGCAGTACTTC. Translating gives CASSPPGTRDEQYF.

The rearrangement joins TRBV5-4 to TRBJ2-1, with 9 bases identical to TRBD1. Germline-derived CDR1 and CDR2 are SGHNT and YYREEE (reference sequence). J was trimmed by 5 bases and V by 7 bases; bases with no gene match: 4. The CDR3 is made up of 13 amino acids. As DNA, the CDR3 is TGTGCCAGCGGACAGGGGCACAACAATGAGCAGTTCTTC. Amino acid sequence: CASGQGHNNEQFF. Looking up the rest from reference TRBV5-4 and TRBJ2-1 gives the full variable domain: ETGVTQSPTHLIKTRGQQVTLRCSSQSGHNTVSWYQQALGQGPQFIFQYYREEENGRGNFPPRFSGLQFPNYSSELNVNALELDDSALYLCASGQGHNNEQFFGPGTRLTVL.

The chain is built from TRBV6-5 and TRBJ1-1, with no clear D. V was pared by 6 bases and J by 2 bases, with 1 base between. The germline V gene has CDR1 MNHEY and CDR2 SVGAGI. The CDR3 has 10 residues. The CDR3 DNA is TGTGCCAGCAGAAACACTGAAGCTTTCTTT. This gives the protein CASRNTEAFF.

Note on this clone: Being one base from a much bigger clone, this may be a read error. The chain links TRBV4-3 to TRBJ1-4; D ambiguous. The V end was cut by 3 bases, the J end by 8 bases, with 19 bases between. There are 16 residues in the CDR3. Germline loops: CDR1 LGHNA, CDR2 YSLEER. The CDR3 sequence: CASSHERVGLGEKLFF. The CDR3 nucleotides read TGCGCCAGCAGCCACGAGAGAGTGGGGTTAGGGGAAAAACTGTTTTTT.

The V call is TRBV4-3, the J call TRBJ2-1, with D possibly matching TRBD2 (6 bases). The CDR3 totals 16 residues. Germline loops: CDR1 LGHNA, CDR2 YSLEER. V was trimmed by 4 bases and J by 2 bases, leaving 15 bases between them. The CDR3 sequence: CASSLNSGVAYNEQFF. DNA of the CDR3: TGCGCCAGCAGCCTCAACTCGGGAGTGGCCTACAATGAGCAGTTCTTC.

This sequence joins TRBV27 and TRBJ2-3; unclear D gene. CDR1 and CDR2 from the germline V gene are MNHEY and SMNVEV (reference sequence). CDR3 length: 13 residues. The V gene lost 0 bases and the J gene lost 6 bases, with 7 bases spanning the gap. The CDR3 spells CASSLSPGDTQYF. The DNA for the CDR3 is TGTGCCAGCAGTTTATCCCCCGGGGATACGCAGTATTTT.

The CDR3 DNA follows: TGTGCCAGCAGACATGGACTAGTGAGAGATACGCAGTATTTT. This encodes CASRHGLVRDTQYF. The rearrangement uses TRBV6-1 and TRBJ2-3; 7 nucleotides line up with TRBD2. Trimming took 6 bases from V and 5 from J; bases not matched to a gene: 8. This CDR3 comprises 14 residues. CDR1 is MNHNS, CDR2 SASEGT, per germline.

V usage is TRBV5-6 and J usage is TRBJ1-1, with D possibly TRBD1 on 5 matching bases. Trimming shortened V by 7 bases and J by 2 bases, and 15 bases separated the two germline ends. Germline V gene sequence: CDR1 SGHDT, CDR2 YYEEEE. CDR3 length equals 14 residues. CDR3 loop: CASRSGTVNTEAFF. As DNA, the CDR3 is TGTGCCAGCCGTTCAGGGACTGTTAACACTGAAGCTTTCTTT.

The genes are TRBV7-3 and TRBJ2-7; tentative D call: TRBD1 (6 bases). CDR1 and CDR2 from the germline V gene are SGHTA and FQGTGA. The V and J ends lost 6 bases and 7 bases respectively, with 19 bases between them. CDR3 length equals 14 residues. CDR3 sequence reads: CASSTQGTLREQYF. DNA for the CDR3: TGTGCCAGCAGTACCCAGGGGACCCTACGGGAGCAGTACTTC.

V gene TRBV10-1 combines with J gene TRBJ2-3, with 7 bases identical to TRBD2. Trimming took 4 bases from V and 2 from J; bases not matched to a gene: 9. The CDR3 covers 16 residues. Looked up from germline, CDR1 is WNHNN and CDR2 is SYGVQD (reference sequence). The CDR3 reads CASSGASGASTDTQYF. DNA for the CDR3: TGCGCCAGCAGTGGGGCTAGCGGCGCTTCCACAGATACGCAGTATTTT.

The chain links TRBV28 to TRBJ2-1; 8 positions match TRBD2. The CDR3 runs to 14 residues. The V gene's germline CDR1 is MDHEN and CDR2 SYDVKM. V shed 5 bases, J shed 4 bases, and the junction held 4 bases outside the gene matches. The chain's CDR3 is CASSPSGFYNEQFF. The CDR3 DNA is TGTGCCAGCAGTCCTAGCGGGTTTTACAATGAGCAGTTCTTC.

Only one count was recorded for this clone. The chain has TRBV7-6 and TRBJ2-7; a weak D match, TRBD2 (5 bases). The CDR3 sequence is 15 residues long. Germline V CDR1 and CDR2: SGHVS, FNYEAQ. Trimming stripped 2 bases from V and 3 bases from J, with 14 bases between. The CDR3: CASSLSPLAIYEQYF. The CDR3 bases are TGTGCCAGCAGCTTATCCCCCCTAGCTATCTACGAGCAGTACTTC.